A single sample is the source of the 18 T cell receptor beta chains below, sequenced in a study of T cell clonality in common variable immunodeficiency. Sequencing was performed with immunoSEQ multiplex PCR; in TCRdb, only in-frame clones are kept and a portion is missing. This sample has approximately 57,000 clones, each found more than once. The specimen was peripheral blood mononuclear cells. The receptor source for this set is a person aged 18 to 69 in good health.

This clone was seen repeatedly, ten times or more. Read sequence stops 3 residues before the CDR3 end, and the germline J gene provides the missing end. V usage is TRBV7-3 and J usage is TRBJ1-1; tentative D call: TRBD1 (6 bases). The CDR3 runs to 15 residues. The germline V gene has CDR1 SGHTA and CDR2 FQGTGA. V was pared by 2 bases and J by 1 base, with 11 bases between. CDR3 DNA (partial): TGTGCCAGCAGCTTAGGTGGGGGGGCGAACACTGAA. Translating gives CASSLGGGANTE. The CDR3 as a whole reads CASSLGGGANTEAFF.

This clone was recorded at least ten times. The missing CDR3 end, 3 residues past where the read stops, is filled in from the germline J gene. The V gene is TRBV10-3, the J gene TRBJ2-5; weak D call: TRBD1 (5 bases). CDR3 size: 14 residues. Germline V lookup: CDR1 ENHRY, CDR2 SYGVKD. V was pared by 6 bases and J by 0 bases, with 11 bases between. CDR3 loop: CAIRAGINQETQYF. CDR3 bases read: TGTGCCATCAGGGCAGGGATCAACCAAGAGACC.

A note on this clone: The read ends 3 residues before the CDR3 terminus; that terminus is restored from the germline J gene. The chain is built from TRBV7-3 and TRBJ2-1, with 11 bases aligning to TRBD1. Germline values: CDR1 SGHTA, CDR2 FQGTGA. Unmatched junction bases numbered 13, after V lost 0 bases and J lost 6 bases. This CDR3 region has 19 residues. The sequenced CDR3 bases are TGTGCCAGCAGCTTAACCAGTGGGACCGGGACAGGGGGGGGCAATGAG. Amino acids: CASSLTSGTGTGGGNE. The entire CDR3 protein reads CASSLTSGTGTGGGNEQFF.

This clone was observed many times. The read terminates 3 residues ahead of where the CDR3 ends, so the germline J gene completes it. The gene calls are TRBV7-7 and TRBJ2-1, with TRBD2 identical over 10 bases. Trimming cost V 5 bases and J 2 bases; bases outside gene matches: 3. The CDR3 is 15 amino acids. Germline V gene data show CDR1 as SSHAT and CDR2 as FNYEAQ (reference sequence). The sequenced CDR3 bases are TGTGCCAGCAGCGAGACTAGCGGGCCCTACAATGAG. It encodes CASSETSGPYNE. The whole CDR3 sequence is CASSETSGPYNEQFF. Full variable domain (missing parts from reference TRBV7-7 and TRBJ2-1): GAGVSQSPRYKVTKRGQDVTLRCDPISSHATLYWYQQALGQGPEFLTYFNYEAQPDKSGLPSDRFSAERPEGSISTLTIQRTEQRDSAMYRCASSETSGPYNEQFFGPGTRLTVL.

This clone has ten or more counts. CDR3 bases read: TGTGCCAGCAGCGAAAGGTCAGGGGACAACTATGGC. Encoded protein: CASSERSGDNYG. The whole CDR3 region reads CASSERSGDNYGYTF. The chain couples TRBV5-5 to TRBJ1-2; maybe TRBD1 (6 bases). The CDR3 end lies 3 residues beyond the end of the read and is filled in from the germline J gene. V was pared by 4 bases and J by 2 bases, with 15 bases between. This CDR3 contains 15 residues. Per germline, CDR1 SGHKS and CDR2 YYEKEE (reference sequence).

This clone showed up many times. Read sequence stops 3 residues before the CDR3 end, and the germline J gene provides the missing end. V and J are TRBV20-1 and TRBJ2-3, with 10 bases identical to TRBD1. Looked up from germline, CDR1 is DFQATT and CDR2 is SNEGSKA (reference sequence). V shed 5 bases, J shed 7 bases, and the junction held 12 bases outside the gene matches. There are 15 residues in the CDR3. The DNA read from the CDR3 is TGCAGTGCTTCCACCCCGGGACAGGGGAGGAATACG. Translating it yields CSASTPGQGRNT. The complete CDR3 protein is CSASTPGQGRNTQYF.

With respect to this clone: With the read ending 3 residues before the CDR3 end, the germline J gene is used to fill in that end. The chain combines TRBV18 with TRBJ1-5; D remains ambiguous. The CDR3 loop spans 15 amino acids. Germline V gives CDR1 KGHSH, CDR2 LQKENI. The germline V and J ends were trimmed by 1 base and 4 bases, with 11 bases remaining between them. The CDR3 is CASSPRSTGNQPQHF. CDR3 bases read: TGTGCCAGCTCACCACGTTCTACGGGGAATCAGCCC.

This clone was counted at least ten times. The CDR3 goes on 3 residues after the read ends, and that part is filled in from the germline J gene. This rearrangement joins TRBV19 to TRBJ1-2; D call uncertain. Trimming removed 0 bases from V and 0 bases from J, with 8 bases in between. Germline-derived CDR1 and CDR2 are LNHDA and SQIVND (reference sequence). The CDR3 consists of 15 residues. The DNA read from the CDR3 is TGTGCCAGTAGTATAGAAAGGGCAGCTAACTATGGC. Translated, it gives CASSIERAANYG. The entire CDR3 protein is CASSIERAANYGYTF. Full variable domain (outside the CDR3, taken from reference TRBV19 and TRBJ1-2): DGGITQSPKYLFRKEGQNVTLSCEQNLNHDAMYWYRQDPGQGLRLIYYSQIVNDFQKGDIAEGYSVSREKKESFPLTVTSAQKNPTAFYLCASSIERAANYGYTFGSGTRLTVV.

Many counts were recorded for this clone. The read halts 3 residues ahead of the CDR3 end, with the missing end drawn from the germline J gene. The V and J genes are TRBV5-1 and TRBJ2-1; tentatively, D is TRBD1 (5 bases). This CDR3 has 16 residues. V lost 7 bases, J lost 4 bases, and 21 bases lay in between. From germline, CDR1 is SGHRS and CDR2 YFSETQ. This chain's CDR3 is CASEKGPFGVYNEQFF. The sequenced CDR3 bases are TGCGCCAGCGAGAAGGGGCCTTTTGGGGTATACAATGAG.

This clone was seen ten or more times. CDR3 amino acids: CASRLLDIQYF. The part of the CDR3 DNA that was read is TGTGCCAGCAGGCTCTTAGACATT. The chain recombines TRBV12-3 or TRBV12-4 with TRBJ2-4; D remains unclear. The read stops 3 residues short of the end of the CDR3; the missing end is completed from the germline J gene. CDR3 length: 11 amino acids. The germline V and J ends were trimmed by 6 bases and 8 bases, with 8 bases remaining between them.

This clone occurred many times. Sequencing ends 3 residues short of the CDR3 end; the germline J gene provides the rest. The chain joins TRBV7-2 to TRBJ1-2; no clear D. The CDR3 contains 14 residues. With 5 bases removed from V and 3 bases from J, the gap between germline ends came to 13 bases. Germline CDR1 is SGHTA and CDR2 is FQGNSA. The DNA read from the CDR3 is TGTGCCAGCAGCGAGAGGGTTTTGGACTATGGC. It codes for CASSERVLDYG. The whole CDR3 protein is CASSERVLDYGYTF. Combining the CDR3 with reference TRBV7-2 and TRBJ1-2 gives the whole variable domain GAGVSQSPSNKVTEKGKDVELRCDPISGHTALYWYRQSLGQGLEFLIYFQGNSAPDKSGLPSDRFSAERTGGSVSTLTIQRTQQEDSAVYLCASSERVLDYGYTFGSGTRLTVV.

This clone was observed many times. Read data end 3 residues before the CDR3 end; the end is taken from the germline J gene. The chain joins TRBV7-9 to TRBJ2-2; 7 bases are shared with TRBD2. This CDR3 has 15 amino acids. V lost 5 bases to trimming and J lost 0 bases; unmatched junction nucleotides: 3. Germline CDR1 SEHNR, CDR2 FQNEAQ (reference sequence). The CDR3 loop reads CASSRSGTNTGELFF. Partial CDR3 DNA: TGTGCCAGCAGCCGGAGCGGGACGAACACCGGGGAG.

This clone has at least ten counts. The CDR3 end falls 3 residues outside the read, so it is completed with the germline J gene. The chain uses TRBV7-2 and TRBJ2-1; D is undetermined. V lost 5 bases to trimming and J lost 0 bases, with 11 bases between them. Germline V gives CDR1 SGHTA, CDR2 FQGNSA. The CDR3 runs to 15 residues. CDR3 region: CASSPIESSYNEQFF. Partial CDR3 DNA: TGTGCCAGCAGCCCTATTGAGTCCTCCTACAATGAG.

This clone was recorded at least ten times. The CDR3 end lies 3 residues beyond the end of the read and is filled in from the germline J gene. The rearrangement joins TRBV27 to TRBJ1-6, with 8 bases fitting TRBD1. The CDR3 covers 13 residues. The V gene's germline CDR1 is MNHEY and CDR2 SMNVEV (reference sequence). J was trimmed by 7 bases and V by 8 bases; bases with no gene match: 4. Partial CDR3 DNA: TGTGCCAGCGCCGGACAGGGAAATTCACCC. Residues: CASAGQGNSP. The full CDR3 sequence reads CASAGQGNSPLHF.

There are many counts of this clone. The read is 3 residues too short to cover the CDR3 end, so that end is filled in from the germline J gene. The J gene is TRBJ2-3, the V gene TRBV7-9; 12 nucleotides align to TRBD2. After removal of 4 bases from V and 3 bases from J, the junction contained 2 bases not matched to a gene. The CDR3 runs to 15 residues. Germline-derived CDR1 and CDR2 are SEHNR and FQNEAQ (reference sequence). CDR3 region: CASSSGTSGTDTQYF. CDR3 bases read: TGTGCCAGCAGCTCCGGGACTAGCGGGACAGATACG.

This clone has at least ten counts. The CDR3 end lies 3 residues beyond the end of the read and is filled in from the germline J gene. The gene calls are TRBV11-2 and TRBJ2-7, with D possibly being TRBD1 (5 bases). Deletions cut 1 base from V and 4 bases from J, with 14 bases between. The germline CDR1 and CDR2 sequences are SGHAT and FQNNGV. This CDR3 has 15 residues. The DNA read from the CDR3 is TGTGCCAGCAGCTTAGTAGGGGTTTCAATTTACGAG. It specifies CASSLVGVSIYE. The CDR3 in its entirety is CASSLVGVSIYEQYF.

This clone was found many times. CDR3 DNA (partial): TGTGCCAGTAGTATAGGCACAGGGGGCTCTGGAAACACC. This translates into CASSIGTGGSGNT. In full, the CDR3 reads CASSIGTGGSGNTIYF. The V and J genes are TRBV19 and TRBJ1-3; 8 bases align to TRBD1. Read sequence stops 3 residues before the CDR3 end, and the germline J gene provides the missing end. CDR1 and CDR2 (germline): LNHDA, SQIVND (reference sequence). The length of the CDR3 is 16 residues. Trimming cost V 1 base and J 0 bases; bases outside gene matches: 2. The entire variable domain, with the rest obtained from reference TRBV19 and TRBJ1-3, is as follows: DGGITQSPKYLFRKEGQNVTLSCEQNLNHDAMYWYRQDPGQGLRLIYYSQIVNDFQKGDIAEGYSVSREKKESFPLTVTSAQKNPTAFYLCASSIGTGGSGNTIYFGEGSWLTVV.

Many counts were recorded for this clone. The CDR3 extends 3 residues past the end of the read, so its final part is completed from the germline J gene. The rearrangement links TRBV6-2 or TRBV6-3 to TRBJ2-5, with D perhaps matching TRBD1 (6 bases). There are 14 residues in the CDR3. Trimming shortened V by 5 bases and J by 5 bases, and 15 bases separated the two germline ends. The germline CDR1 and CDR2 sequences are MNHEY and SVGEGT. The covered CDR3 bases are TGTGCCAGCAGTCCCGGGACAAGAGGGGAGACC. Protein: CASSPGTRGET. In full, the CDR3 is CASSPGTRGETQYF.